One and the same sample provided the 9 T cell receptor beta chains below, sequenced in a study of CD8 T cells in Susac syndrome. cDNA came from roughly 0.53 to 1 ug RNA primed by random hexamers. Each CDR3 protein gets one entry after TCRdb re-called the immunoSEQ multiplex PCR reads with MiXCR. The table records about 180,000 distinct CDR3 sequences, roughly 94% of them present only once. The sequenced sample consisted of CD4+ T cells from PBMCs. These receptor sequences come from a human donor with Susac syndrome.

This chain connects TRBV29-1 to TRBJ2-5; D remains ambiguous. CDR3 size: 12 residues. Germline lookup yields CDR1 SQVTM and CDR2 ANQGSEA. Trimming cost V 4 bases and J 0 bases, with 6 bases left between them. The CDR3 spells CSVGDYQETQYF. CDR3 bases: TGCAGCGTTGGAGACTACCAAGAGACCCAGTACTTC.

The chain carries TRBV27 and TRBJ2-7; no clear D gene. Germline loops: CDR1 MNHEY, CDR2 SMNVEV (reference sequence). The V and J ends lost 4 bases and 4 bases respectively, with 14 bases between them. CDR3 size: 14 residues. As DNA, the CDR3 is TGTGCCAGCAGTTCCCGATCACCGTTGTACGAGCAGTACTTC. Protein sequence: CASSSRSPLYEQYF.

This chain uses TRBV6-1 with TRBJ2-7; 8 bases align to TRBD1. Germline V CDR1 and CDR2: MNHNS, SASEGT. This CDR3 is built from 16 residues. V trimming: 6 bases; J trimming: 2 bases; junction bases outside the gene matches: 12. This chain's CDR3 is CASRPSRGQGAYEQYF. The CDR3 bases are TGTGCCAGCAGACCTAGCCGTGGACAGGGCGCCTACGAGCAGTACTTC.

The chain links TRBV3-1 to TRBJ2-7; the match to TRBD2 covers 13 bases. V shed 5 bases, J shed 6 bases, and the junction held 7 bases outside the gene matches. Germline lookup yields CDR1 LGHDT and CDR2 YNNKEL (reference sequence). The CDR3 totals 15 residues. CDR3 bases: TGTGCCAGCAGCACCCGACTAGCGGGGGGCCGCGAGCAGTACTTC. Translated: CASSTRLAGGREQYF.

The chain employs TRBV20-1 and TRBJ2-3; D is unclear. The V end was cut by 0 bases, the J end by 2 bases, with 9 bases between. The germline gives CDR1 DFQATT, CDR2 SNEGSKA (reference sequence). The CDR3 is 14 amino acids. CDR3 region: CSARDRGFTDTQYF. The CDR3 bases are TGCAGTGCTAGAGATCGCGGTTTCACAGATACGCAGTATTTT.

The chain carries TRBV5-1 and TRBJ2-1, with D possibly TRBD1 on 6 matching bases. The V gene lost 0 bases and the J gene lost 8 bases, with 15 bases spanning the gap. The V gene's germline CDR1 is SGHRS and CDR2 YFSETQ. CDR3 length: 15 residues. The CDR3 bases are TGCGCCAGCAGCTTGGCACCGCCCGAGGGGGATGAGCAGTTCTTC. Encoded protein: CASSLAPPEGDEQFF.

The V gene is TRBV28, the J gene TRBJ1-5; 9 bases are shared with TRBD1. The CDR3 spans 17 residues. The trim removed 3 bases at V and 0 bases at J, leaving 6 bases unmatched. Germline-derived CDR1 and CDR2 are MDHEN and SYDVKM. CDR3 residues: CASSLGDRDISNQPQHF. The DNA for the CDR3 is TGTGCCAGCAGTTTGGGGGACAGGGACATTAGCAATCAGCCCCAGCATTTT. Full variable domain (outside the CDR3, taken from reference TRBV28 and TRBJ1-5): DVKVTQSSRYLVKRTGEKVFLECVQDMDHENMFWYRQDPGLGLRLIYFSYDVKMKEKGDIPEGYSVSREKKERFSLILESASTNQTSMYLCASSLGDRDISNQPQHFGDGTRLSIL.

The chain joins TRBV7-2 to TRBJ1-1, with a weak D call TRBD1 (5 bases). The CDR3 sequence is 15 residues long. The V end lost 1 base, the J end lost 1 base, and 10 bases lay between the germline ends. CDR1 and CDR2 from the germline V gene are SGHTA and FQGNSA. Here the CDR3 DNA reads TGTGCCAGCAGCTTAGTTGGAGGGGCGAACACTGAAGCTTTCTTT. Translating it yields CASSLVGGANTEAFF.

V usage is TRBV28 and J usage is TRBJ2-7, with a possible D match to TRBD2 (6 bases). Trimming removed 2 bases at V and 2 bases at J, with 13 bases between. Germline CDR1 is MDHEN and CDR2 is SYDVKM. The CDR3 has 15 amino acids. This CDR3 is CASSLRSGGAYEQYF. CDR3 coding DNA: TGTGCCAGCAGTTTAAGGTCTGGCGGGGCCTACGAGCAGTACTTC.